This T cell receptor (beta chain) is from a study of blood T cell repertoires in COVID-19. Here immunoSEQ multiplex PCR was the method, and the copy in TCRdb shows in-frame clones only, minus some. The sample holds roughly 260,000 clones, around 87% seen once. The CDR3 spans 16 residues. V was pared by 5 bases and J by 1 base, with 18 bases between. Germline CDR1 and CDR2: MDHEN and SYDVKM. The chain uses TRBV28 and TRBJ2-7, with TRBD1 as a possible D gene (6 bases). The clonotype was recovered from a woman between 45 and 65 years old with acute or convalescent COVID-19. The source material was peripheral blood. As DNA, the CDR3 is TGTGCCAGCAGTGCGTATGGGGGCCGGTCTTCCTACGAGCAGTACTTC. Amino acid sequence: CASSAYGGRSSYEQYF.